This entry lists 17 T cell receptor beta chains sequenced from one sample in a study of identical twins. Each CDR3 protein gets one entry after TCRdb re-called the 5' RACE reads with MiXCR. The table records approximately 590,000 distinct CDR3 sequences, 9% to 10% of them present only once. The same sample was also studied in work on yellow fever vaccine responses in identical twins.

The specimen was PBMCs. The source of these receptors is a woman between 18 and 30 years old in good health.

The rearrangement uses TRBV27 and TRBJ1-1; a possible D gene is TRBD1 (6 bases). Per germline, CDR1 MNHEY and CDR2 SMNVEV (reference sequence). This CDR3 comprises 14 residues. Trimming removed 3 bases from V and 1 base from J, with 9 bases in between. The CDR3 nucleotides are TGTGCCAGCAGTTTCGGGGGGGCGAACACTGAAGCTTTCTTT. This gives the protein CASSFGGANTEAFF.

Many counts were recorded for this clonotype. CDR3 in DNA: TGTGCCAGCAGTTTTGCGGGAGCCCCCAATGAGCAGTTCTTC. Translation gives CASSFAGAPNEQFF. This chain links TRBV3-1 with TRBJ2-1, with 7 nucleotides matching TRBD2. The CDR3 runs to 14 residues. After removal of 6 bases from V and 6 bases from J, the junction contained 8 bases not matched to a gene. Germline assignment: CDR1 LGHDT and CDR2 YNNKEL (reference sequence).

The chain joins TRBV15 to TRBJ2-5, with 8 bases fitting TRBD2. Per the germline V gene, CDR1 is LNHNV and CDR2 is YYDKDF (reference sequence). The CDR3 loop spans 17 amino acids. The ends lost 0 bases at V and 2 bases at J; junction bases unmatched: 8. The CDR3 sequence is CATSRDLKRGTQETQYF. The CDR3 DNA reads TGTGCCACCAGCAGAGATCTTAAGCGGGGGACTCAAGAGACCCAGTACTTC. Drawing the rest from reference TRBV15 and TRBJ2-5, the complete variable domain is DAMVIQNPRYQVTQFGKPVTLSCSQTLNHNVMYWYQQKSSQAPKLLFHYYDKDFNNEADTPDNFQSRRPNTSFCFLDIRSPGLGDTAMYLCATSRDLKRGTQETQYFGPGTRLLVL.

A word on this clonotype: This may stem from a read error, because a much larger clone lies one nucleotide away. This sequence joins TRBV5-1 and TRBJ2-7; the D gene is possibly TRBD1 (5 bases). V shed 1 base and J shed 8 bases, with 16 bases lying between them. The CDR3 sequence is 14 residues long. Germline V gene sequence: CDR1 SGHRS, CDR2 YFSETQ. The CDR3 loop is CASSLTSGQRKQYF. The CDR3 nucleotides are TGCGCCAGCAGCTTGACTTCAGGGCAGCGCAAGCAGTACTTC.

The chain employs TRBV7-3 and TRBJ2-1; the match to TRBD1 covers 7 bases. The CDR3 loop spans 13 amino acids. In germline, CDR1 is SGHTA, CDR2 FQGTGA. The V and J ends lost 3 bases and 5 bases, in that order; junction bases with no gene match: 1. The CDR3 is CASSFGQDNEQFF. The CDR3 nucleotides read TGTGCCAGCAGCTTCGGACAGGACAATGAGCAGTTCTTC.

The V gene is TRBV3-1, the J gene TRBJ2-7; D remains unclear. CDR1 and CDR2 (germline): LGHDT, YNNKEL (reference sequence). V was shortened by 1 base and J by 0 bases, with 13 bases between the two germline ends. The CDR3 is made up of 16 amino acids. This CDR3 reads CASSQAGRTGSYEQYF. The CDR3 DNA follows: TGTGCCAGCAGCCAAGCTGGAAGGACGGGCTCCTACGAGCAGTACTTC.

The CDR3 region has the DNA TGTGCCACTACACCCGCAGCCAAGAACACTGAAGCTTTCTTT. Translation: CATTPAAKNTEAFF. The chain employs TRBV10-3 and TRBJ1-1; D is unresolved. Germline CDR1 and CDR2: ENHRY and SYGVKD. CDR3 length: 14 amino acids. Deletions cut 10 bases from V and 1 base from J, with 16 bases between.

The chain carries TRBV28 and TRBJ2-5, with TRBD2 as a possible D gene (5 bases). The length of the CDR3 is 17 residues. The V gene's germline CDR1 is MDHEN and CDR2 SYDVKM. Trimming cost V 2 bases and J 4 bases, with 20 bases left between them. In nucleotides, the CDR3 is TGTGCCAGCAGTTTAAGGGCGGGCGCAAATATTGGAGAGACCCAGTACTTC. Its protein product is CASSLRAGANIGETQYF.

Many counts were recorded for this clonotype. The chain joins TRBV3-1 to TRBJ2-2, with 10 bases lining up with TRBD1. Trimming removed 4 bases from V and 0 bases from J; junction bases left unmatched: 5. Germline-derived CDR1 and CDR2 are LGHDT and YNNKEL (reference sequence). This CDR3 region has 17 residues. CDR3 nucleotide sequence: TGTGCCAGCAGCCGAAGGACAGGGGGAACGAACACCGGGGAGCTGTTTTTT. Translating it yields CASSRRTGGTNTGELFF.

The chain carries TRBV5-1 and TRBJ2-3; 12 bases fit TRBD2. Germline CDR1 and CDR2: SGHRS and YFSETQ. V shed 0 bases, J shed 8 bases, and the junction held 10 bases outside the gene matches. This CDR3 contains 17 residues. CDR3 in DNA: TGCGCCAGCAGCTTGGGGGGAACTGGGACTAGCGGGCGTACGCAGTATTTT. Its protein product is CASSLGGTGTSGRTQYF.

This clonotype was found many times. The chain carries TRBV28 and TRBJ2-1; 9 positions agree with TRBD2. Trimming at V came to 3 bases and at J to 7 bases, leaving 7 bases not matched to a gene. CDR1 and CDR2 (germline): MDHEN, SYDVKM. The CDR3 contains 15 residues. Here the CDR3 reads CASSFMTSGWNEQFF. Written as DNA, the CDR3 is TGTGCCAGCAGTTTCATGACTAGCGGCTGGAATGAGCAGTTCTTC.

The chain carries TRBV19 and TRBJ2-1, with TRBD2 matching over 11 bases. CDR1 is LNHDA and CDR2 is SQIVND in the germline V gene (reference sequence). This CDR3 is built from 15 residues. V lost 3 bases, J lost 5 bases, and 3 bases stayed unmatched. Here the CDR3 reads CASSMGTSGHNEQFF. CDR3 coding DNA: TGTGCCAGTAGTATGGGGACTAGCGGCCACAATGAGCAGTTCTTC. The whole variable domain, filled in from reference TRBV19 and TRBJ2-1, reads DGGITQSPKYLFRKEGQNVTLSCEQNLNHDAMYWYRQDPGQGLRLIYYSQIVNDFQKGDIAEGYSVSREKKESFPLTVTSAQKNPTAFYLCASSMGTSGHNEQFFGPGTRLTVL.

This clonotype was counted between two and nine times. The rearrangement uses TRBV12-3 or TRBV12-4 and TRBJ2-7, with TRBD2 identical over 14 bases. Trimming cost V 4 bases and J 2 bases; bases outside gene matches: 7. The CDR3 consists of 17 residues. CDR3 nucleotide sequence: TGTGCCAGCAGTTACGGACTAGCGGGGGGCCTCCCCTACGAGCAGTACTTC. Translation gives CASSYGLAGGLPYEQYF.

This clonotype was observed at least ten times. The V gene is TRBV7-9, the J gene TRBJ1-1; maybe TRBD1 (5 bases). Trimming left V 0 bases short and J 8 bases short, with 13 bases between. This CDR3 is built from 14 residues. Per the germline V gene, CDR1 is SEHNR and CDR2 is FQNEAQ (reference sequence). The CDR3 DNA sequence: TGTGCCAGCAGCTTAGCGGGGGGGGGAGAGGAAGCTTTCTTT. Amino acids: CASSLAGGGEEAFF.

This clonotype occurred a few times. The chain joins TRBV3-1 to TRBJ2-7; 7 bases are shared with TRBD2. There are 18 residues in the CDR3. Germline V gene lookup returns CDR1 LGHDT and CDR2 YNNKEL (reference sequence). The ends lost 2 bases at V and 2 bases at J; junction bases unmatched: 15. Written as DNA, the CDR3 is TGTGCCAGCAGCCAACCAAATGCGGTTTCTAGCGGACCCTACGAGCAGTACTTC. Protein product: CASSQPNAVSSGPYEQYF.

This clonotype has a count of ten or more. The chain carries TRBV6-1 and TRBJ2-5; possibly TRBD1 for D (6 bases). Per the germline V gene, CDR1 is MNHNS and CDR2 is SASEGT. Trimming pared 6 bases from V and 4 bases from J, leaving 12 bases between. The CDR3 contains 13 residues. The CDR3 here is CASRGTSRETQYF. As DNA, the CDR3 is TGTGCCAGCAGAGGGACATCTAGAGAGACCCAGTACTTC.

This clonotype was detected a few times. The chain recombines TRBV29-1 with TRBJ2-1; possible D gene TRBD1, 6 bases. The length of the CDR3 is 16 residues. The germline V gene has CDR1 SQVTM and CDR2 ANQGSEA. V lost 0 bases, J lost 0 bases, and 12 bases lay in between. CDR3 residues: CSVEDGRDNSYNEQFF. The CDR3 DNA reads TGCAGCGTTGAAGATGGAAGGGACAACTCCTACAATGAGCAGTTCTTC.